The 19 T cell receptor beta chains listed next were all sequenced from one sample in a study of shared clonotypes between healthy human individuals. Some clones are missing from TCRdb's copy, which holds only in-frame ones; the method was immunoSEQ multiplex PCR. Found here are fewer than 650,000 clones, around three quarters of them singletons; the top ten hold approximately 12%. The sequenced sample consisted of PBMCs. These receptors all stem from a woman aged 40 to 55 in good health. Some clones in this sample may be carry-over from other donors' samples.

V is TRBV4-1 and J is TRBJ2-3; maybe TRBD1 (5 bases). Deletions cut 1 base from V and 6 bases from J, with 8 bases between. CDR1 is MGHRA and CDR2 is YSYEKL in the germline V gene. The CDR3 has 13 amino acids. The CDR3 reads CASSQVRDDTQYF. In DNA, the CDR3 is TGCGCCAGCAGCCAAGTCAGGGATGATACGCAGTATTTT.

This chain joins TRBV11-2 and TRBJ2-7; the D is unclear. Trimming took off 3 bases at V and 3 bases at J, with 12 bases between the two ends. The germline gives CDR1 SGHAT, CDR2 FQNNGV. The CDR3 is made up of 14 amino acids. This CDR3 reads CASSFGQRDYEQYF. As DNA, the CDR3 is TGTGCCAGCAGCTTCGGGCAGAGAGACTACGAGCAGTACTTC.

V usage is TRBV5-4 and J usage is TRBJ1-1; 12 bases are shared with TRBD1. Per the germline V gene, CDR1 is SGHNT and CDR2 is YYREEE (reference sequence). V was pared by 3 bases and J by 5 bases, with 5 bases of the junction left unmatched. CDR3 size: 15 residues. The CDR3: CASSWGQGAYTEAFF. Here the CDR3 DNA reads TGTGCCAGCAGCTGGGGACAGGGGGCTTATACTGAAGCTTTCTTT.

This clone occurred a few times. The chain couples TRBV27 to TRBJ1-1, with D uncertain. The V and J ends lost 2 bases and 0 bases respectively, with 7 bases between them. Germline CDR1 reads MNHEY; CDR2 reads SMNVEV (reference sequence). The CDR3 sequence is 14 residues long. CDR3 sequence: CASSLQAMNTEAFF. CDR3 DNA: TGTGCCAGCAGTTTACAGGCAATGAACACTGAAGCTTTCTTT.

V gene TRBV6-5 combines with J gene TRBJ2-1; a possible D gene is TRBD2 (6 bases). Germline V lookup: CDR1 MNHEY, CDR2 SVGAGI. The CDR3 has 15 amino acids. The V gene lost 6 bases and the J gene lost 6 bases, with 18 bases spanning the gap. The CDR3 protein is CASSRSGPIPNEQFF. CDR3 DNA sequence: TGTGCCAGCAGCCGTAGCGGCCCAATCCCCAATGAGCAGTTCTTC.

The rearrangement links TRBV30 to TRBJ1-6; D not certain. V gave up 1 base and J gave up 7 bases, with 8 bases separating them. CDR1 and CDR2 (germline): GTSNPN, SVGIG (reference sequence). This CDR3 has 13 residues. The CDR3 loop reads CAWSGQENSPLHF. CDR3 coding DNA: TGTGCCTGGAGTGGTCAGGAGAATTCACCCCTCCACTTT.

The rearrangement uses TRBV7-9 and TRBJ1-3; perhaps TRBD1 as D (6 bases). The length of the CDR3 is 14 residues. Germline V gene sequence: CDR1 SEHNR, CDR2 FQNEAQ (reference sequence). V was shortened by 2 bases and J by 2 bases, with 7 bases between the two germline ends. CDR3 in DNA: TGTGCCAGCAGCTTACGGGACACTGGAAACACCATATATTTT. This encodes CASSLRDTGNTIYF.

As to this clone: One end of the junction fails to match germline, which may point to a read error. The chain is built from TRBV6-1 and TRBJ2-7, with D possibly being TRBD1 or TRBD2 (5 bases each). The CDR3 totals 12 residues. Germline values: CDR1 MNHNS, CDR2 SASEGT. CDR3 nucleotides: TGTGCCAGCGGGGACGTATCCTGCGAGCAGTACTTC. Its protein product is CASGDVSCEQYF.

V usage is TRBV7-2 and J usage is TRBJ2-1; D uncertain. Trimming took off 3 bases at V and 4 bases at J, with 7 bases between the two ends. The length of the CDR3 is 13 residues. Looked up from germline, CDR1 is SGHTA and CDR2 is FQGNSA. CDR3 DNA sequence: TGTGCCAGCAGCTTCAATACATACAATGAGCAGTTCTTC. Translated: CASSFNTYNEQFF.

The V gene is TRBV7-8, the J gene TRBJ2-1; TRBD2 matches at 10 bases. The CDR3 spans 15 residues. V gave up 2 bases and J gave up 8 bases; unmatched junction bases: 6. Germline assignment: CDR1 SGHVS and CDR2 FQNEAQ. Here the CDR3 DNA reads TGTGCCAGCAGCTTACTAGCGGGAGTGTCGGATGAGCAGTTCTTC. It codes for CASSLLAGVSDEQFF.

Written as DNA, the CDR3 is TGCGCCAGCAGCCCGGGGGACTCGAACACCGGGGAGCTGTTTTTT. It specifies CASSPGDSNTGELFF. The V and J genes are TRBV5-1 and TRBJ2-2, with D maybe TRBD2 (6 bases). The length of the CDR3 is 15 residues. CDR1 SGHRS and CDR2 YFSETQ come from the germline V gene. With 4 bases removed from V and 0 bases from J, the gap between germline ends came to 10 bases.

This clone has just one count. J is TRBJ2-5 and V is TRBV19, with D unresolved. The V gene lost 5 bases and the J gene lost 5 bases, with 15 bases spanning the gap. CDR1 and CDR2 from the germline V gene are LNHDA and SQIVND (reference sequence). The CDR3 totals 14 residues. In DNA form, the CDR3 reads TGTGCCAGTAGTGCGCAGGCAGGCACTGAGACCCAGTACTTC. It codes for CASSAQAGTETQYF.

The chain couples TRBV5-1 to TRBJ2-7; TRBD2 matches at 13 bases. This CDR3 comprises 16 residues. J gave up 3 bases and V 8 bases, and 11 bases lay outside the gene matches. The germline CDR1 and CDR2 sequences are SGHRS and YFSETQ. The CDR3 coding sequence is TGCGCCAGTAGGTGGACTAGCGGGAGCATCGACTACGAGCAGTACTTC. As protein: CASRWTSGSIDYEQYF.

The V call is TRBV6-1, the J call TRBJ2-2; D perhaps matches TRBD2 (6 bases). Germline CDR1 and CDR2: MNHNS and SASEGT. The ends were cut back, 2 bases at V and 1 base at J, with 8 bases in the middle. The CDR3 is 15 amino acids. Here the CDR3 reads CASSERRENTGELFF. CDR3 in DNA: TGTGCCAGCAGTGAAAGGCGGGAGAACACCGGGGAGCTGTTTTTT.

The chain combines TRBV15 with TRBJ2-2; D may match TRBD1 or TRBD2 (7 bases each). Between the trimmed V and J ends, which lost 9 bases and 7 bases, there was a span of 18 bases. Germline assignment: CDR1 LNHNV and CDR2 YYDKDF (reference sequence). The CDR3 is 14 residues long. CDR3 bases: TGTGCCACACGCAGACAGGGAGGGATCGGGGAGCTGTTTTTT. This codes for CATRRQGGIGELFF.

This rearrangement joins TRBV2 to TRBJ1-4; 9 bases match TRBD1. CDR3 length equals 15 residues. Germline trimming cut 6 bases from V and 3 bases from J; bases unmatched to any gene: 5. Germline V gene sequence: CDR1 SNHLY, CDR2 FYNNEI. The CDR3 loop reads CASRPGTGPNEKLFF. CDR3 nucleotide sequence: TGTGCCAGCAGGCCCGGGACAGGGCCTAATGAAAAACTGTTTTTT.

The rearrangement uses TRBV5-6 and TRBJ2-1; D possibly uses TRBD1 or TRBD2 (6 bases each). Germline CDR1 reads SGHDT; CDR2 reads YYEEEE. The V and J ends lost 4 bases and 2 bases respectively, with 19 bases between them. This CDR3 contains 17 residues. Here the CDR3 DNA reads TGTGCCAGCAGCCAAACCAGGGGCGGGGCAACCTACAATGAGCAGTTCTTC. Translation gives CASSQTRGGATYNEQFF.

The genes are TRBV5-4 and TRBJ2-7, with 8 bases that match TRBD1. After removal of 0 bases from V and 5 bases from J, the junction contained 4 bases not matched to a gene. Germline loops: CDR1 SGHNT, CDR2 YYREEE (reference sequence). This CDR3 contains 14 residues. The CDR3 sequence: CASSLGQGLHEQYF. The CDR3 region has the DNA TGTGCCAGCAGCTTGGGACAGGGGCTCCACGAGCAGTACTTC.

The sample holds a few counts of this clone. CDR3 nucleotides: TGTGCCAGCAGCTTAGGGGCTTGGACCGGGGGTGGTACCGGGGAGCTGTTTTTT. Amino acids: CASSLGAWTGGGTGELFF. This rearrangement joins TRBV11-2 to TRBJ2-2, with D possibly matching TRBD2 (6 bases). The CDR3 extends over 18 amino acids. The V gene lost 1 base and the J gene lost 5 bases, with 20 bases spanning the gap. Germline loops: CDR1 SGHAT, CDR2 FQNNGV.